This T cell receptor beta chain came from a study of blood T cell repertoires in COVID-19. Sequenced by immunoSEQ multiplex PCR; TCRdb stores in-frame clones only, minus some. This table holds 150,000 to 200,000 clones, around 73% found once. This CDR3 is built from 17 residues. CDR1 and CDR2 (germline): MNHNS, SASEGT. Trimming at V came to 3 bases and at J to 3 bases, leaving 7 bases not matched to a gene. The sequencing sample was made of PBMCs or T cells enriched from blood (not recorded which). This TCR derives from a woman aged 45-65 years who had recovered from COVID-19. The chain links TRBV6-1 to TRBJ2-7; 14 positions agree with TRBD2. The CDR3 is CASSEGTSGRAIYEQYF. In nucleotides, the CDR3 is TGTGCCAGCAGTGAGGGGACTAGCGGGAGAGCCATCTACGAGCAGTACTTC.